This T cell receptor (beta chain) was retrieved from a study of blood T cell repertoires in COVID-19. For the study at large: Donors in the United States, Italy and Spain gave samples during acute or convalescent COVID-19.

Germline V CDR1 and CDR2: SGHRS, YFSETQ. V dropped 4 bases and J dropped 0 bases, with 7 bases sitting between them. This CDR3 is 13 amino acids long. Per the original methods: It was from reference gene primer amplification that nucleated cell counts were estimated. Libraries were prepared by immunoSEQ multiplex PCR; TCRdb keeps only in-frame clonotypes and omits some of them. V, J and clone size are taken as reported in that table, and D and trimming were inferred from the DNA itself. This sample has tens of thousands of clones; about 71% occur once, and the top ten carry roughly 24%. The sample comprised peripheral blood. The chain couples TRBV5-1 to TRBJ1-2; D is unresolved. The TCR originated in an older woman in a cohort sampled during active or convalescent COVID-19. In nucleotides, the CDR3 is TGCGCCAGCAGCCCAGAACCTAACTATGGCTACACCTTC. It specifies CASSPEPNYGYTF.